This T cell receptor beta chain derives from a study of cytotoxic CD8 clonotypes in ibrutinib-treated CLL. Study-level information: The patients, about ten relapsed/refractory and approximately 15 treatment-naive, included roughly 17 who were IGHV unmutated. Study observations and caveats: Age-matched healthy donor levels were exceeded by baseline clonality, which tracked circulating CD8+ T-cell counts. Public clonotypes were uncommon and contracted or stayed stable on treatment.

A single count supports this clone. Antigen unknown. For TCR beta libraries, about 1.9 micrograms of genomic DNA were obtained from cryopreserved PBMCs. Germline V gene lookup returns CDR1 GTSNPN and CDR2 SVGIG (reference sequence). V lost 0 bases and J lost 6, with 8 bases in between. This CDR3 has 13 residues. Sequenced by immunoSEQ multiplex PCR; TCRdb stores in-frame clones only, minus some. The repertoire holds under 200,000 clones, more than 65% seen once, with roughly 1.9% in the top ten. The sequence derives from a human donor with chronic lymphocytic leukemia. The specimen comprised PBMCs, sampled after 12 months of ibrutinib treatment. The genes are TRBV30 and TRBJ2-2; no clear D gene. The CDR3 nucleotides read TGTGCCTGGAGTGTACTCGAGGCCGGGGAGCTGTTTTTT. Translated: CAWSVLEAGELFF.